The text below deals with one T cell receptor beta chain. The sample originates from a study of blood T cells in healthy people across ages. A J-beta primer mix and a sample-barcoded 5' primer were used in a second PCR of about 7 to 12 cycles. A single record per CDR3 protein comes from TCRdb applying MiXCR to the 5' RACE reads. The sample has about a million distinct CDR3 sequences; about 48% are singletons. The CDR3 contains 16 residues. Trimming cost V 3 bases and J 1 base, with 15 bases left between them. From germline, CDR1 is SGHAT and CDR2 FQNNGV. This receptor was identified in a man aged 25 to 40 in good health. The chain couples TRBV11-2 to TRBJ1-2, with TRBD1 as a possible D gene (5 bases). Material: blood. The CDR3 loop is CASSLSSGSYNYGYTF. CDR3 nucleotide sequence: TGTGCCAGCAGCTTGTCTTCAGGGTCCTATAACTATGGCTACACCTTC.